This is a list of T cell receptor beta chains from one sample in a study of CD4+ T cells in melanoma. TCRdb keeps only in-frame clones here, not all; method: immunoSEQ multiplex PCR. The sample contains about 140,000 clones, about 90% of which appear only once. Source of these receptors: a human donor with melanoma. CDR3s include the opening cysteine and the closing phenylalanine or tryptophan. The D gene is left open where the match is weak. Rows may omit the clone size; those that give it use once, few, many or a size class.

V gene,clone size,J gene,D gene,CDR3 DNA,CDR3 protein
TRBV6-5,.,TRBJ2-7,TRBD1,TGTGCCAGCACCTCTCCAGGGGGCACCTCCTACGAGCAGTACTTC,CASTSPGGTSYEQYF
TRBV5-6,.,TRBJ2-3,.,TGTGCCAGCAGCCCCCTTGCACATAGCACAGATACGCAGTATTTT,CASSPLAHSTDTQYF
TRBV15,.,TRBJ2-7,TRBD2,TGTGCCACCAGCAGAGGTGGGACTAGCGGCTACGAGCAGTACTTC,CATSRGGTSGYEQYF
TRBV14,.,TRBJ1-2,.,TGTGCCAGCAGCCAAGGCCTCCGGTACAGCTACACCTTC,CASSQGLRYSYTF
TRBV7-9,.,TRBJ1-5,TRBD1,TGTGCCAGCAGCTCAGGGGGAGGCAATCAGCCCCAGCATTTT,CASSSGGGNQPQHF
TRBV7-6,.,TRBJ2-2,TRBD1,TGTGCCAGCAGCTTAGGAGGGGGCCCGAACACCGGGGAGCTGTTTTTT,CASSLGGGPNTGELFF
TRBV4-1,.,TRBJ1-4,.,TGCGCCAGCAGCCCGAGGGGAGGCACTAATGAAAAACTGTTTTTT,CASSPRGGTNEKLFF
TRBV2,once,TRBJ1-5,TRBD1,TGTGCCAGCAGCAGAAGCCCGACAGGGTTTAATCAGCCCCAGCATTTT,CASSRSPTGFNQPQHF
TRBV18,.,TRBJ2-3,.,TGTGCCAGCTCACCTACCGGACGGGGGTCCGCGGATACGCAGTATTTT,CASSPTGRGSADTQYF
TRBV6-1,.,TRBJ2-3,TRBD2,TGTGCCAGCAGTTTAGCGGGGGGGATCACAGATACGCAGTATTTT,CASSLAGGITDTQYF
TRBV6-6,.,TRBJ1-1,.,TGTGCCAGCAGTTATCGGGTTATCGACCAGAACACTGAAGCTTTCTTT,CASSYRVIDQNTEAFF
TRBV18,.,TRBJ2-7,TRBD1,TGTGCCAGCTCACTGAACCGGGACAGGACTTACGAGCAGTACTTC,CASSLNRDRTYEQYF
TRBV29-1,.,TRBJ2-7,TRBD2,TGCAGCGTTCACGGGGGGGAGCCCCTGGGTGAGCAGTACTTC,CSVHGGEPLGEQYF
TRBV14,.,TRBJ1-6,.,TGTGCCAGCAGCCAACAGACCTATAATTCACCCCTCCACTTT,CASSQQTYNSPLHF
TRBV5-6,.,TRBJ2-5,.,TGTGCCAGCAGCTCCCTCCCCGACTGGGAAGAGACCCAGTACTTC,CASSSLPDWEETQYF
TRBV18,.,TRBJ1-3,.,TGTGCCAGCTCACGATTGGACTCTGGAAACACCATATATTTT,CASSRLDSGNTIYF
TRBV19,.,TRBJ1-4,.,TGTGCCAGTAGGCCGGCAGTTGGAGGTGGGAGTGAAAAACTGTTTTTT,CASRPAVGGGSEKLFF
TRBV5-1,.,TRBJ2-3,.,TGCGCCAGCAGCTCAAGCGTGGGGGATACGCAGTATTTT,CASSSSVGDTQYF
TRBV10-3,.,TRBJ2-1,TRBD1,TGTGCCATCGCGGACAGGGGGTACAATGAGCAGTTCTTC,CAIADRGYNEQFF
TRBV7-9,once,TRBJ1-4,.,TGTGCCAGCAGCTCAGGGAGTGGAACTAATGAAAAACTGTTTTTT,CASSSGSGTNEKLFF
TRBV30,once,TRBJ1-6,.,TGTGCCTGGGGCTCGGGATTAGAGAATTCACCCCTCCACTTT,CAWGSGLENSPLHF
TRBV9,.,TRBJ1-1,TRBD1,TGTGCCAGCAGCTTAACAGGGGCCAACACTGAAGCTTTCTTT,CASSLTGANTEAFF
TRBV5-1,once,TRBJ2-2,.,TGCGCCAGCAGCTTGTTTCAGGGCGGGAACACCGGGGAGCTGTTTTTT,CASSLFQGGNTGELFF
TRBV6-5,.,TRBJ1-4,.,TGTGCCAGCAGTTACTCGACAGGCGGCCATGAAAAACTGTTTTTT,CASSYSTGGHEKLFF
TRBV15,.,TRBJ1-2,.,TGTGCCACCAGTGGGGACATTTGGGGCTACACCTTC,CATSGDIWGYTF
TRBV5-1,.,TRBJ2-1,.,TGCGCCAGCAGCACCGGACCTCCCAATGAGCAGTTCTTC,CASSTGPPNEQFF
TRBV6-1,.,TRBJ1-6,.,TGTGCCAGCAGTGAATACAGGACTCCCAATTCACCCCTCCACTTT,CASSEYRTPNSPLHF
TRBV10-3,.,TRBJ2-5,.,TGTGCCATCAGCCCGGGAGAGACCCAGTACTTC,CAISPGETQYF
TRBV18,once,TRBJ2-1,.,TGTGCCAGCTCACCAGTGGGGAGTAGCTACAATGAGCAGTTCTTC,CASSPVGSSYNEQFF
TRBV9,.,TRBJ2-6,.,TGTGCCAGCAGCGTCCTCTTTACGGGGGCCAACGTCCTGACTTTC,CASSVLFTGANVLTF
TRBV19,.,TRBJ2-7,TRBD2,TGTGCCAGTAGTCGCAGTGGGACTAGGAGTCGGAACGAGCAGTACTTC,CASSRSGTRSRNEQYF
TRBV6-5,.,TRBJ1-5,.,TGTGCCAGCAGTTCTGGCCGTGGGCAGCCCCAGCATTTT,CASSSGRGQPQHF
TRBV27,.,TRBJ2-7,.,TGTGCCAGCAGGCCCCGCTACGAGCAGTACTTC,CASRPRYEQYF
TRBV5-1,.,TRBJ2-7,.,TGCGCCAGCAGCTTGGACACCTACGAGCAGTACTTC,CASSLDTYEQYF
TRBV10-3,.,TRBJ2-3,TRBD2,TGTGCCATCAGTGTTGCGGGGGACACAGATACGCAGTATTTT,CAISVAGDTDTQYF
TRBV18,.,TRBJ2-3,.,TGTGCCAGCTCACCGTATGGGGGGAGCGACGCAGATACGCAGTATTTT,CASSPYGGSDADTQYF